This T cell receptor beta chain was retrieved from a study of T cells in Graves' hyperthyroidism and ophthalmopathy. At least ten counts were recorded for this clonotype. Antigen specificity is unknown. Amplified regions were TCR beta CDR3 sequences from RNA transcripts. HTBI primers drove first-round RT-PCR of the TCR CDR3. TCRdb fed the multiplex PCR reads into MiXCR, producing one record per CDR3 protein. The table has about half a million distinct CDR3 sequences, roughly a quarter seen once. From germline, CDR1 is LNHDA and CDR2 SQIVND (reference sequence). Trimming removed 5 bases from V and 0 bases from J; junction bases left unmatched: 16. There are 20 residues in the CDR3. Study-wide findings and caveats: Blood held most thyroid clonotypes expanded above 0.001 frequency.

This sample holds PBMCs from roughly 10 ml fresh peripheral blood. V usage is TRBV19 and J usage is TRBJ2-3, with 11 bases fitting TRBD2. This TCR derives from a woman in her twenties or thirties with Graves' ophthalmopathy. The sequenced material came from blood. This CDR3 is CASSQPGLAGGYPSTDTQYF. CDR3 coding DNA: TGTGCCAGTAGTCAACCGGGGCTAGCGGGGGGCTACCCAAGCACAGATACGCAGTATTTT.